Below are 8 T cell receptor beta chains sequenced from a single sample in a study of T cells in Graves' hyperthyroidism and ophthalmopathy. Amplification of TCR beta CDR3 regions was performed using RNA transcripts as template. RT-PCR in the first round (using the HTBI primer set) targeted the TCR CDR3. TCRdb processed the multiplex PCR reads anew with MiXCR; each CDR3 protein has one entry. The sample yields about 460,000 distinct CDR3 sequences, 20% to 25% seen once. The sample comprised blood. These receptors were obtained from a woman in her 70s with Graves' ophthalmopathy.

This clonotype turned up a few times. The chain has TRBV6-2 or TRBV6-3 and TRBJ2-2; no clear D. Trimming left V 3 bases short and J 8 bases short, with 10 bases between. The CDR3 is 13 residues long. Germline values: CDR1 MNHEY, CDR2 SVGEGT. The CDR3 region is CASSYTSPGELFF. CDR3 in DNA: TGTGCCAGCAGTTATACGAGTCCAGGGGAGCTGTTTTTT.

Turning to this clonotype: Sequence at one end of the junction differs from germline and may be a read error. CDR3 sequence reads: CASSITSGSTYEQCF. The CDR3 region has the DNA TGTGCCAGTAGTATTACTAGCGGAAGCACCTACGAGCAGTGCTTC. The chain is built from TRBV19 and TRBJ2-7; TRBD2 matches at 8 bases. In germline, CDR1 is LNHDA, CDR2 SQIVND (reference sequence). The CDR3 runs 15 residues.

There are a few counts of this clonotype. This chain links TRBV6-1 with TRBJ1-1; TRBD1 might be the D (5 bases). Trimming removed 7 bases from V and 7 bases from J, with 25 bases in between. Germline V lookup: CDR1 MNHNS, CDR2 SASEGT. The CDR3 consists of 16 residues. CDR3 protein: CASKDPGRGGGGEAFF. In DNA, the CDR3 is TGTGCCAGCAAAGACCCTGGACGGGGTGGGGGGGGTGAAGCTTTCTTT.

This clonotype was counted between two and nine times. The rearrangement joins TRBV29-1 to TRBJ1-2; 11 bases are shared with TRBD1. The V and J ends lost 5 bases and 4 bases, in that order; junction bases with no gene match: 12. CDR1 is SQVTM, CDR2 ANQGSEA, per germline. The length of the CDR3 is 16 residues. The CDR3 loop is CSVKGQGAPPLYGYTF. As DNA, the CDR3 is TGCAGCGTTAAAGGACAGGGGGCGCCCCCCCTCTATGGCTACACCTTC.

This clonotype was seen a few times. The V and J genes are TRBV7-2 and TRBJ1-2, with a tentative D call TRBD1 (5 bases). CDR3 size: 13 residues. V lost 5 bases and J 3 bases, leaving 10 bases between the germline ends. Per germline, CDR1 SGHTA and CDR2 FQGNSA. The CDR3 region has the DNA TGTGCCAGCAGCAAGGGACCTTACTATGGCTACACCTTC. This translates into CASSKGPYYGYTF.

The chain joins TRBV9 to TRBJ2-3; TRBD2 matches 9 bases. The CDR3 extends over 18 amino acids. CDR1 SGDLS and CDR2 YYNGEE come from the germline V gene. The trim removed 4 bases at V and 4 bases at J, leaving 16 bases unmatched. As DNA, the CDR3 is TGTGCCAGCAGCCTCCCCCGTAGGGGCGGGAGGGAGCCAGATACGCAGTATTTT. Encoded protein: CASSLPRRGGREPDTQYF.

This chain joins TRBV19 and TRBJ1-6, with 8 bases fitting TRBD1. The CDR3 has 15 residues. CDR1 is LNHDA and CDR2 is SQIVND in the germline V gene (reference sequence). J lost 10 bases, V lost 5 bases, and 10 bases had no gene match. The CDR3 region is CASSSYGQGYSPLHF. The CDR3 region has the DNA TGTGCCAGTAGTTCCTACGGACAGGGCTACTCACCCCTCCACTTT.

Many counts were recorded for this clonotype. CDR3: CASAGTGGVFEAFF. The CDR3 DNA reads as TGTGCCAGCGCGGGGACAGGGGGAGTTTTTGAAGCTTTCTTT. The rearrangement links TRBV6-1 to TRBJ1-1, with 11 bases fitting TRBD1. Per germline, CDR1 MNHNS and CDR2 SASEGT. CDR3 size: 14 residues. V shed 8 bases and J 7 bases; nucleotides not matched to a gene: 9.